The rows below give T cell receptor beta chains drawn from one sample of a study of T-cell reconstitution after alpha-beta-depleted transplantation in children. One entry per CDR3 protein, called by TCRdb with MiXCR from the PCR reads. The data show about 97,000 distinct CDR3 sequences, approximately 6% seen once. The sequencing used PBMCs, mostly from graft donor cells, collected 60 days after TCRalphabeta/CD19-depleted stem cell transplant. Receptors were obtained from a female patient aged 2 to 10 who had a stem cell transplant for Fanconi anemia, so the T cells may come from the graft donor. Both conserved end residues are part of each CDR3. D genes are given only for firm matches. Clone size appears in some rows only: once, few, many, or a class for an expanded clone.

abundance: NA
j_gene: TRBJ2-5
d_gene: TRBD2
v_gene: TRBV3-1
CDR3nt: TGTGCCAGCAGCCGCTTGGGGCGGGAGCGGTACAAAGAGACCCAGTACTTC
CDR3aa: CASSRLGRERYKETQYF

abundance: few
j_gene: TRBJ2-7
d_gene: NA
v_gene: TRBV7-2
CDR3nt: TGTGCCAGCAGCCGCATCGGACAACACTACGAGCAGTACTTC
CDR3aa: CASSRIGQHYEQYF

abundance: many
j_gene: TRBJ2-6
d_gene: NA
v_gene: TRBV20-1
CDR3nt: TGCAGTGCCCCTGGGGCCAACGTCCTGACTTTC
CDR3aa: CSAPGANVLTF

abundance: NA
j_gene: TRBJ1-1
d_gene: TRBD1
v_gene: TRBV12-3/TRBV12-4
CDR3nt: TGTGCCAGCAGCCAATTTAGGTTGGACAGGTCTACTGAAGCTTTCTTT
CDR3aa: CASSQFRLDRSTEAFF

abundance: few
j_gene: TRBJ2-2
d_gene: TRBD2
v_gene: TRBV7-2
CDR3nt: TGTGCCAGCAGCTTTCCTAGCGGGAGGGGCTACACCGGGGAGCTGTTTTTT
CDR3aa: CASSFPSGRGYTGELFF

abundance: many
j_gene: TRBJ1-2
d_gene: NA
v_gene: TRBV28
CDR3nt: TGTGCCAGCAGTTTTCGAAGGGGACACACCTTC
CDR3aa: CASSFRRGHTF

abundance: many
j_gene: TRBJ2-1
d_gene: NA
v_gene: TRBV6-2/TRBV6-3
CDR3nt: TGTGCCAGCAGTTATGCAAGGTTCTCCTACAATGAGCAGTTCTTC
CDR3aa: CASSYARFSYNEQFF

abundance: many
j_gene: TRBJ2-5
d_gene: NA
v_gene: TRBV12-3/TRBV12-4
CDR3nt: TGTGCCAGCAGTTTAGTCAGTAGAGAGACCCAGTACTTC
CDR3aa: CASSLVSRETQYF

abundance: many
j_gene: TRBJ1-5
d_gene: NA
v_gene: TRBV25-1
CDR3nt: TGTGCCAGCAGTGAGGGGGGTAAGGGCAATCAGCCCCAGCATTTT
CDR3aa: CASSEGGKGNQPQHF

abundance: many
j_gene: TRBJ2-7
d_gene: NA
v_gene: TRBV12-3/TRBV12-4
CDR3nt: TGTGCCAGCAGTTTTGTGGGCAGGGGATACGAGCAGTACTTC
CDR3aa: CASSFVGRGYEQYF

abundance: few
j_gene: TRBJ2-7
d_gene: NA
v_gene: TRBV5-1
CDR3nt: TGCGCCAGCAGCTTGGCCGGGACACCCGTCTACGAGCAGTACTTC
CDR3aa: CASSLAGTPVYEQYF

abundance: few
j_gene: TRBJ2-2
d_gene: NA
v_gene: TRBV2
CDR3nt: TGTGCCAGCAGTGAAGCGCGCATTTTAACCGGGGAGCTGTTTTTT
CDR3aa: CASSEARILTGELFF

abundance: few
j_gene: TRBJ2-5
d_gene: TRBD2
v_gene: TRBV5-1
CDR3nt: TGCGCCAGCAGTCGTGGGGGGGGACGGCAAGAGACCCAGTACTTC
CDR3aa: CASSRGGGRQETQYF

abundance: few
j_gene: TRBJ2-5
d_gene: NA
v_gene: TRBV20-1
CDR3nt: TGCAGTGGGGTTCGCGGGCAAGAGACCCAGTACTTC
CDR3aa: CSGVRGQETQYF

abundance: few
j_gene: TRBJ2-3
d_gene: NA
v_gene: TRBV27
CDR3nt: TGTGCCAGCAGTTTATCACCGGTCGACACAGATACGCAGTATTTT
CDR3aa: CASSLSPVDTDTQYF

abundance: many
j_gene: TRBJ2-7
d_gene: TRBD2
v_gene: TRBV4-2
CDR3nt: TGTGCCAGCAGCCAAGAAGGGAGCGGGGGGTTCTACGAGCAGTACTTC
CDR3aa: CASSQEGSGGFYEQYF

abundance: many
j_gene: TRBJ2-3
d_gene: TRBD2
v_gene: TRBV29-1
CDR3nt: TGCAGCGTTGGGGGGCTAGCGGGAGACTACACAGATACGCAGTATTTT
CDR3aa: CSVGGLAGDYTDTQYF

abundance: many
j_gene: TRBJ1-1
d_gene: TRBD1
v_gene: TRBV5-1
CDR3nt: TGCGCCAGCAGCTCGCCCATTACAGGGGGTGGCACTGAAGCTTTCTTT
CDR3aa: CASSSPITGGGTEAFF

abundance: many
j_gene: TRBJ2-3
d_gene: NA
v_gene: TRBV5-6
CDR3nt: TGTGCCAGCAGAGTAGCGGTCGGTTCTACGCAGTATTTT
CDR3aa: CASRVAVGSTQYF

abundance: many
j_gene: TRBJ2-7
d_gene: TRBD2
v_gene: TRBV10-3
CDR3nt: TGTGCCATCAGGACCGCGGGGACTAGCGGGGGTTACGAGCAGTACTTC
CDR3aa: CAIRTAGTSGGYEQYF

abundance: many
j_gene: TRBJ2-1
d_gene: TRBD2
v_gene: TRBV20-1
CDR3nt: TGCAGTGCTAATCACCCGGGACTAGCGGGGCTCCGGGGTGAGCAGTTCTTC
CDR3aa: CSANHPGLAGLRGEQFF

abundance: many
j_gene: TRBJ2-1
d_gene: NA
v_gene: TRBV7-2
CDR3nt: TGTGCCAGCAGCTTAAGTTGGGGGGGCGGGTACAATGAGCAGTTCTTC
CDR3aa: CASSLSWGGGYNEQFF

abundance: many
j_gene: TRBJ2-3
d_gene: TRBD1
v_gene: TRBV12-3/TRBV12-4
CDR3nt: TGTGCCAGCACCTACCGGGACAGGGGCGCAGATACGCAGTATTTT
CDR3aa: CASTYRDRGADTQYF

abundance: NA
j_gene: TRBJ2-2
d_gene: NA
v_gene: TRBV6-5
CDR3nt: TGTGCCAGCAGTTACTCGTTAACGGCCAGCCTCCACACCGGGGAGCTGTTTTTT
CDR3aa: CASSYSLTASLHTGELFF

abundance: few
j_gene: TRBJ2-7
d_gene: TRBD1
v_gene: TRBV29-1
CDR3nt: TGCAGCGCCTTCCTTCGGACAGGGGGCTTCGAGCAGTACTTC
CDR3aa: CSAFLRTGGFEQYF

abundance: few
j_gene: TRBJ2-1
d_gene: NA
v_gene: TRBV20-1
CDR3nt: TGCAGTGCTAGGGACAATGGTGAGCAGTTCTTC
CDR3aa: CSARDNGEQFF

abundance: many
j_gene: TRBJ2-1
d_gene: NA
v_gene: TRBV6-5
CDR3nt: TGTGCCAGCAGTTACTCGATGGGGGACAAGGACCCCCATGAGCAGTTCTTC
CDR3aa: CASSYSMGDKDPHEQFF

abundance: few
j_gene: TRBJ1-5
d_gene: NA
v_gene: TRBV11-2
CDR3nt: TGTGCCAGCAGCTTAGTCTCGGGGATAAGCAATCAGCCCCAGCATTTT
CDR3aa: CASSLVSGISNQPQHF

abundance: many
j_gene: TRBJ2-3
d_gene: TRBD2
v_gene: TRBV7-2
CDR3nt: TGTGCCAGCAGCTCGGGAGTGGCGGGGGGTATTACGGAGACGCAGTATTTT
CDR3aa: CASSSGVAGGITETQYF

abundance: many
j_gene: TRBJ2-1
d_gene: TRBD2
v_gene: TRBV7-2
CDR3nt: TGTGCCAGCAGCTTATCCGGGGGGGCTCCCACAGGGGAGCAGTTCTTC
CDR3aa: CASSLSGGAPTGEQFF

abundance: NA
j_gene: TRBJ2-2
d_gene: TRBD2
v_gene: TRBV14
CDR3nt: TGTGCCAGCAGCCAAGACCCGGGACTAACCCTGGGGAACACCGGGGAGCTGTTTTTT
CDR3aa: CASSQDPGLTLGNTGELFF

abundance: many
j_gene: TRBJ2-3
d_gene: NA
v_gene: TRBV29-1
CDR3nt: TGCAGCTTAGGATCCCTAGGGCTGGCCGCAGATACGCAGTATTTT
CDR3aa: CSLGSLGLAADTQYF

abundance: few
j_gene: TRBJ1-6
d_gene: NA
v_gene: TRBV7-9
CDR3nt: TGTGCCAGCAGCGATCAGACGGTCTCGGGTTCACCCCTCCACTTT
CDR3aa: CASSDQTVSGSPLHF

abundance: many
j_gene: TRBJ2-5
d_gene: TRBD1
v_gene: TRBV20-1
CDR3nt: TGCAGTGCTAAGACAGGGCCTCAAGAGACCCAGTACTTC
CDR3aa: CSAKTGPQETQYF

abundance: few
j_gene: TRBJ2-3
d_gene: NA
v_gene: TRBV2
CDR3nt: TGTGCCAGCAGATTAGATCCGACAGATACGCAGTATTTT
CDR3aa: CASRLDPTDTQYF

abundance: NA
j_gene: TRBJ2-2
d_gene: NA
v_gene: TRBV7-2
CDR3nt: TGTGCCAGCAGCTTAGCCCTCAGCACCGGGGAGCTGTTTTTT
CDR3aa: CASSLALSTGELFF